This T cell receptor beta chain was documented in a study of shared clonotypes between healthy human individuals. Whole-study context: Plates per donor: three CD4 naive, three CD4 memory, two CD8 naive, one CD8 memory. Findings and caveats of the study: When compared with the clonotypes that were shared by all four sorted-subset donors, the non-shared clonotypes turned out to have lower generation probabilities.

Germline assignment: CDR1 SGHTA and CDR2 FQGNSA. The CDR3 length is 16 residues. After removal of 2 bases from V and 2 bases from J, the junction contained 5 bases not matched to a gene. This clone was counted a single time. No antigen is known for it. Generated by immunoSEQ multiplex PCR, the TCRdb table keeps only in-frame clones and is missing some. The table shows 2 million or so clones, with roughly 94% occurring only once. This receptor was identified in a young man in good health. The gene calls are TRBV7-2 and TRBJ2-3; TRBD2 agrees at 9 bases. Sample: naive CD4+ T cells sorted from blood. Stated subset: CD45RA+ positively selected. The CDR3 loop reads CASSLLAGGPTDTQYF. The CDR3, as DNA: TGTGCCAGCAGCTTATTGGCGGGAGGGCCCACAGATACGCAGTATTTT.